Listed here are 29 T cell receptor beta chains from one sample, sequenced in a study of cytomegalovirus exposure and HLA in healthy donors. The PCR used 60 Vbeta and 13 Jbeta primers. Here immunoSEQ multiplex PCR was the method, and the copy in TCRdb shows in-frame clones only, minus some. Of under 150,000 clones detected, approximately 78% appear once; the ten largest clones hold about 7.4%. Material: PBMCs. The receptor source for this set is a woman in her 50s in good health and CMV-seropositive.

Note on this clone: The junction departs from germline at one end; a sequencing error may be responsible. The rearrangement joins TRBV5-8 to TRBJ1-1; D call uncertain. Germline values: CDR1 SGHTS, CDR2 YDEGEE. The CDR3 has 15 amino acids. The CDR3 loop reads CASSLDTRRNAEAFF. The CDR3 coding sequence is TGTGCCAGCAGCTTGGATACGAGGCGGAACGCTGAAGCTTTCTTT.

The chain couples TRBV5-1 to TRBJ2-7, with D perhaps TRBD2 (5 bases). The CDR3 is made up of 14 amino acids. The germline gives CDR1 SGHRS, CDR2 YFSETQ. V was trimmed by 4 bases and J by 5 bases, leaving 16 bases between them. The CDR3 sequence: CASSSGAAIDEQYF. The CDR3 DNA follows: TGCGCCAGCAGCAGCGGTGCAGCGATTGACGAGCAGTACTTC.

This clone appeared once. The chain combines TRBV28 with TRBJ1-2; 8 bases match TRBD1. The germline CDR1 and CDR2 sequences are MDHEN and SYDVKM. V shed 2 bases and J 6 bases; nucleotides not matched to a gene: 2. This CDR3 region has 13 residues. CDR3 amino acids: CASSLGQGDGYTF. The CDR3 DNA sequence: TGTGCCAGCAGTTTAGGACAGGGCGATGGCTACACCTTC.

This chain links TRBV15 with TRBJ1-1; no definite D call. The length of the CDR3 is 14 residues. Trimming left V 5 bases short and J 4 bases short, with 14 bases between. Germline lookup yields CDR1 LNHNV and CDR2 YYDKDF (reference sequence). CDR3 bases: TGTGCCACCAGCCCCCACGGCCCGGGCACTGAAGCTTTCTTT. Protein product: CATSPHGPGTEAFF.

This clone was detected once. The chain employs TRBV5-4 and TRBJ2-3; D not resolved. This CDR3 region has 15 residues. V lost 4 bases, J lost 2 bases, and 14 bases lay in between. Germline lookup yields CDR1 SGHNT and CDR2 YYREEE (reference sequence). The CDR3 region has the DNA TGTGCCAGCAGCGGAACCGGGTCCCTCACAGATACGCAGTATTTT. Translating it yields CASSGTGSLTDTQYF.

This clone was detected once. One end of the junction varies from germline; a read error may be responsible. CDR3 amino acids: CASSLGGRIGGNAIYF. In nucleotides, the CDR3 is TGTGCCAGCAGCTTAGGGGGCAGGATAGGTGGAAACGCCATATATTTT. The genes are TRBV7-2 and TRBJ1-3, with a possible D match to TRBD1 (5 bases). Germline V lookup: CDR1 SGHTA, CDR2 FQGNSA. The CDR3 has 16 amino acids.

Note on this clone: Other DNA variants within this sample encode the same CDR3. The gene calls are TRBV30 and TRBJ1-1, with 8 bases matching TRBD1. The J segment lost 0 bases and the V segment lost 5 bases, leaving 2 bases of the junction unmatched. The CDR3 consists of 13 residues. The germline gives CDR1 GTSNPN, CDR2 SVGIG (reference sequence). CDR3 protein: CAWDRGLNTEAFF. CDR3 sequence (DNA): TGTGCCTGGGACAGGGGCCTGAACACTGAAGCTTTCTTT.

Remarks on this clone: The same CDR3 can be traced to other DNA sequences in this sample. The chain joins TRBV6-6 to TRBJ2-5; no definite D call. V was shortened by 0 bases and J by 5 bases, with 4 bases between the two germline ends. This CDR3 comprises 12 residues. Germline V lookup: CDR1 MNHNY, CDR2 SVGAGI (reference sequence). The CDR3 bases are TGTGCCAGCAGTTACTCCTCGGAGACCCAGTACTTC. It is translated as CASSYSSETQYF.

The rearrangement uses TRBV6-6 and TRBJ1-1; TRBD1 might be the D (6 bases). V was shortened by 7 bases and J by 3 bases, with 12 bases between the two germline ends. The CDR3 sequence is 13 residues long. In germline, CDR1 is MNHNY, CDR2 SVGAGI (reference sequence). CDR3 DNA sequence: TGTGCCAGCAACCAGGGGAAGTACACTGAAGCTTTCTTT. Protein sequence: CASNQGKYTEAFF.

The rearrangement links TRBV9 to TRBJ1-2, with 7 positions matching TRBD1. Unmatched junction bases numbered 4, after V lost 5 bases and J lost 0 bases. CDR3 length: 14 amino acids. Germline assignment: CDR1 SGDLS and CDR2 YYNGEE. In DNA form, the CDR3 reads TGTGCCAGCAGTTTTACAGGGGCTAACTATGGCTACACCTTC. It codes for CASSFTGANYGYTF.

Comments on this clone: Other DNA sequences within the sample encode an identical CDR3. The V gene is TRBV2, the J gene TRBJ1-5, with 8 bases fitting TRBD1. Germline CDR1 is SNHLY and CDR2 is FYNNEI. Trimming at V came to 2 bases and at J to 6 bases, leaving 3 bases not matched to a gene. This CDR3 is built from 14 residues. The CDR3 here is CASSEQGAGQPQHF. The CDR3 nucleotides are TGTGCCAGCAGTGAACAGGGGGCTGGTCAGCCCCAGCATTTT.

About this clone itself: In the same sample, other DNA sequences code for this CDR3. The chain combines TRBV2 with TRBJ2-7; TRBD2 might be the D (6 bases). Trimming removed 7 bases from V and 2 bases from J, with 12 bases in between. The CDR3 consists of 13 residues. Per the germline V gene, CDR1 is SNHLY and CDR2 is FYNNEI. CDR3 sequence reads: CASKEGPAYEQYF. Written as DNA, the CDR3 is TGTGCCAGCAAGGAGGGGCCAGCCTACGAGCAGTACTTC.

This clone is a singleton in its sample. The chain couples TRBV28 to TRBJ2-5, with a tentative D call TRBD1 (6 bases). CDR3 length equals 14 residues. Germline V gene lookup returns CDR1 MDHEN and CDR2 SYDVKM. V was pared by 10 bases and J by 2 bases, with 17 bases between. The DNA of the CDR3 is TGTGCCACACGGGACACTGGCGGACAAGAGACCCAGTACTTC. It encodes CATRDTGGQETQYF. The full variable domain, with the rest looked up from reference TRBV28 and TRBJ2-5, is DVKVTQSSRYLVKRTGEKVFLECVQDMDHENMFWYRQDPGLGLRLIYFSYDVKMKEKGDIPEGYSVSREKKERFSLILESASTNQTSMYLCATRDTGGQETQYFGPGTRLLVL.

The J gene is TRBJ1-1, the V gene TRBV29-1, with 12 bases matching TRBD1. CDR1 SQVTM and CDR2 ANQGSEA come from the germline V gene. The V and J ends lost 4 bases and 5 bases, in that order; junction bases with no gene match: 11. The CDR3 spans 16 residues. The CDR3 DNA is TGCAGCGTTGTGGGGGGACAGGGGGCGCGGGGGACTGAAGCTTTCTTT. Translating gives CSVVGGQGARGTEAFF.

V is TRBV2 and J is TRBJ1-2, with a tentative D call TRBD1 (6 bases). The germline V gene has CDR1 SNHLY and CDR2 FYNNEI. V lost 7 bases and J 8 bases, leaving 17 bases between the germline ends. The CDR3 loop spans 13 amino acids. CDR3 nucleotides: TGTGCCAGCATGCCCGAAACAGGGAAAGGCTACACCTTC. This translates into CASMPETGKGYTF.

The rearrangement uses TRBV7-9 and TRBJ2-3; D might be TRBD1 (6 bases). Germline lookup yields CDR1 SEHNR and CDR2 FQNEAQ (reference sequence). The CDR3 loop spans 12 amino acids. V dropped 4 bases and J dropped 13 bases, with 15 bases sitting between them. The CDR3 region is CASSSPGNREYF. In DNA form, the CDR3 reads TGTGCCAGCAGCTCACCCGGAAACAGGGAGTATTTT. The variable domain in full, completed from reference TRBV7-9 and TRBJ2-3, reads DTGVSQNPRHKITKRGQNVTFRCDPISEHNRLYWYRQTLGQGPEFLTYFQNEAQLEKSRLLSDRFSAERPKGSFSTLEIQRTEQGDSAMYLCASSSPGNREYFGPGTRLTVL.

This chain joins TRBV7-8 and TRBJ1-5, with D possibly being TRBD1 (6 bases). CDR3 length: 14 residues. The germline V and J ends were trimmed by 4 bases and 4 bases, with 11 bases remaining between them. Germline V gene lookup returns CDR1 SGHVS and CDR2 FQNEAQ. For the CDR3, the DNA is TGTGCCAGCAGCTCCGACAGGTTTAATCAGCCCCAGCATTTT. Translated: CASSSDRFNQPQHF.

This clone is a singleton in its sample. The chain recombines TRBV6-5 with TRBJ2-7; 10 bases are a match to TRBD2. Germline CDR1 is MNHEY and CDR2 is SVGAGI. V dropped 6 bases and J dropped 1; count of bases not matched to a gene: 6. The CDR3 runs 15 residues. The CDR3 sequence is CASRRSGGTSYEQYF. As DNA, the CDR3 is TGTGCCAGCAGACGTAGCGGGGGGACGTCCTACGAGCAGTACTTC.

This rearrangement joins TRBV27 to TRBJ2-5; 15 bases are a match to TRBD2. CDR1 and CDR2 (germline): MNHEY, SMNVEV (reference sequence). V shed 5 bases and J 4 bases; nucleotides not matched to a gene: 5. The CDR3 contains 16 residues. DNA for the CDR3: TGTGCCAGCAGTGACTGGACTAGCGGGGGGGTAGAGACCCAGTACTTC. Protein sequence: CASSDWTSGGVETQYF.

The rearrangement links TRBV5-1 to TRBJ2-1, with 12 bases matching TRBD2. Trimming took 3 bases from V and 7 from J; bases not matched to a gene: 8. This CDR3 spans 16 amino acids. Germline V gene lookup returns CDR1 SGHRS and CDR2 YFSETQ. The CDR3 loop reads CASSYLTSGSINEQFF. CDR3 in DNA: TGCGCCAGCAGCTACCTGACTAGCGGGAGTATAAATGAGCAGTTCTTC.

V is TRBV7-9 and J is TRBJ1-4; unclear D gene. The CDR3 extends over 13 amino acids. Germline lookup yields CDR1 SEHNR and CDR2 FQNEAQ (reference sequence). The V end lost 2 bases, the J end lost 8 bases, and 9 bases lay between the germline ends. The chain's CDR3 is CASSLFRREKLFF. DNA for the CDR3: TGTGCCAGCAGCTTATTTCGGAGAGAAAAACTGTTTTTT.

This chain connects TRBV5-8 to TRBJ1-2; D is possibly TRBD1 (5 bases). The CDR3 runs to 13 residues. The V end lost 0 bases, the J end lost 7 bases, and 10 bases lay between the germline ends. The germline V gene has CDR1 SGHTS and CDR2 YDEGEE. The DNA of the CDR3 is TGTGCCAGCAGCTTGGTCAGGGCGGCTGGCTACACCTTC. As protein: CASSLVRAAGYTF.

This chain joins TRBV7-9 and TRBJ2-5; the D gene is possibly TRBD2 (6 bases). Germline V gives CDR1 SEHNR, CDR2 FQNEAQ (reference sequence). Between the trimmed V and J ends, which lost 2 bases and 5 bases, there was a span of 12 bases. The CDR3 length is 14 residues. CDR3 nucleotides: TGTGCCAGCAGCTTAACCGGGGGAACGGAGACCCAGTACTTC. Protein: CASSLTGGTETQYF.

V gene TRBV4-1 combines with J gene TRBJ1-1; 8 positions agree with TRBD1. The J segment lost 11 bases and the V segment lost 0 bases, leaving 14 bases of the junction unmatched. The CDR3 totals 16 residues. Germline CDR1 reads MGHRA; CDR2 reads YSYEKL. The CDR3 here is CASSQESTGGGWRAFF. The CDR3 DNA reads TGCGCCAGCAGCCAAGAATCAACAGGGGGAGGGTGGCGGGCTTTCTTT.

The V gene is TRBV14, the J gene TRBJ1-4, with a weak D call TRBD1 (6 bases). The CDR3 consists of 15 residues. Germline CDR1 is SGHDN and CDR2 is FVKESK. The ends were cut back, 1 base at V and 7 bases at J, with 13 bases in the middle. CDR3 protein: CASSQAQGPGEKLFF. DNA for the CDR3: TGTGCCAGCAGCCAAGCCCAGGGGCCGGGTGAAAAACTGTTTTTT.

The chain uses TRBV29-1 and TRBJ2-3; TRBD2 aligns across 10 bases. The CDR3 is 12 amino acids. CDR1 and CDR2 (germline): SQVTM, ANQGSEA. V was clipped by 7 bases and J by 5 bases; unmatched bases: 3. The chain's CDR3 is CSGTSGKDTQYF. The DNA for the CDR3 is TGCAGCGGCACTAGCGGGAAAGATACGCAGTATTTT.

This clone has more than one count but fewer than ten. The rearrangement links TRBV5-4 to TRBJ2-5; 7 positions agree with TRBD2. With V trimmed by 2 bases and J by 5 bases, 6 bases remained unmatched. This CDR3 has 14 amino acids. The germline V gene has CDR1 SGHNT and CDR2 YYREEE (reference sequence). CDR3 sequence reads: CASSFWEGRETQYF. The CDR3 DNA sequence: TGTGCCAGCAGCTTTTGGGAGGGGAGGGAGACCCAGTACTTC.

The chain carries TRBV7-2 and TRBJ2-5, with 9 bases aligning to TRBD2. TRBJ2-7 explains the end of the DNA better; the J call may be wrong. Germline CDR1 SGHTA, CDR2 FQGNSA. CDR3 length: 17 residues. The CDR3 here is CASSLRGSGLANYEQYF. In DNA, the CDR3 is TGTGCCAGCAGCTTAAGGGGTTCAGGACTAGCGAACTACGAGCAGTACTTC.

The V gene is TRBV6-5, the J gene TRBJ1-5; D unresolved. V was cut by 6 bases and J by 5 bases, with 11 bases left in between. Germline lookup yields CDR1 MNHEY and CDR2 SVGAGI. The CDR3 sequence is 13 residues long. The CDR3 bases are TGTGCCAGCAGGGTTGGCGGGGATCAGCCCCAGCATTTT. Amino acids: CASRVGGDQPQHF.